One and the same sample provided the 3 T cell receptor beta chains below, sequenced in a study of blood T cell repertoires in COVID-19. Clones were read by immunoSEQ multiplex PCR, and TCRdb kept only the in-frame ones, dropping some. The data contain 90,000 to 120,000 clones, under 85% of them singletons. The sequencing sample was made of peripheral blood. The origin of the receptors is a woman aged 70-85 years with acute or convalescent COVID-19.

Only a few counts were recorded for this clone. V usage is TRBV9 and J usage is TRBJ2-1; 9 bases line up with TRBD2. The CDR3 has 18 residues. Germline assignment: CDR1 SGDLS and CDR2 YYNGEE. J gave up 5 bases and V 0 bases, and 12 bases lay outside the gene matches. The CDR3 sequence: CASSVVPSGADFNNEQFF. DNA for the CDR3: TGTGCCAGCAGCGTAGTTCCTAGCGGGGCGGACTTTAACAATGAGCAGTTCTTC.

This chain uses TRBV13 with TRBJ2-1; D is perhaps TRBD1 (6 bases). V gave up 5 bases and J gave up 3 bases, with 11 bases separating them. The CDR3 runs 14 residues. In germline, CDR1 is PRHDT, CDR2 FYEKMQ (reference sequence). CDR3 DNA: TGTGCCAGCAGCCCCGGACAGAGCTACAATGAGCAGTTCTTC. Its translation: CASSPGQSYNEQFF. Filled out from reference TRBV13 and TRBJ2-1, the complete variable domain reads AAGVIQSPRHLIKEKRETATLKCYPIPRHDTVYWYQQGPGQDPQFLISFYEKMQSDKGSIPDRFSAQQFSDYHSELNMSSLELGDSALYFCASSPGQSYNEQFFGPGTRLTVL.

The chain is built from TRBV21-1 and TRBJ2-2; no check of the table's D call, TRBD1, against the DNA was made. TRBV21-1 is a known pseudogene. CDR3 length equals 16 residues. Written as DNA, the CDR3 is TGTGCCAGCAGCAAAGGCAGGGGGGCGAACACCGGGGAGCTGTTTTTT. Translating gives CASSKGRGANTGELFF.